The 12 T cell receptor beta chains given below trace back to one sample, sequenced in a study of OX40 agonist ivuxolimab in advanced cancers. The protocol was immunoSEQ multiplex PCR, while the TCRdb copy is restricted to in-frame clones and leaves out a portion. The sample records about 130,000 clones, around 93% being singletons. The input for sequencing was CD4+ or CD8+ T cells sorted from blood, taken in a trial of the OX40 agonist ivuxolimab. The receptors here all came from an adult with an advanced solid tumor such as melanoma, head and neck, liver or kidney cancer.

The CDR3 DNA reads as TGTGCCAGCAGCGTCGGGGATTATAGCAATCAGCCCCAGCATTTT. Protein product: CASSVGDYSNQPQHF. This chain joins TRBV9 and TRBJ1-5, with D unresolved. The V gene lost 2 bases and the J gene lost 0 bases, with 9 bases spanning the gap. The CDR3 is 15 residues long. From germline, CDR1 is SGDLS and CDR2 YYNGEE.

This chain links TRBV6-5 with TRBJ2-4; 8 nucleotides agree with TRBD1. The CDR3 totals 14 residues. Germline V gives CDR1 MNHEY, CDR2 SVGAGI. The J segment lost 6 bases and the V segment lost 6 bases, leaving 7 bases of the junction unmatched. In DNA, the CDR3 is TGTGCCAGCAGGGCCGGACAGGGAAGAAACATTCAGTACTTC. As protein: CASRAGQGRNIQYF.

The sample holds one count of this clone. The CDR3 loop reads CASSFGRSYEQYF. The CDR3 DNA follows: TGTGCCAGCAGTTTTGGCAGGTCCTACGAGCAGTACTTC. The V call is TRBV27, the J call TRBJ2-7; D not resolved. The CDR3 has 13 amino acids. V lost 3 bases, J lost 1 base, and 7 bases lay in between. The germline V gene has CDR1 MNHEY and CDR2 SMNVEV (reference sequence).

The V gene is TRBV7-2, the J gene TRBJ1-2; D gene unclear. The CDR3 runs 15 residues. Trimming took 5 bases from V and 2 from J, leaving 15 bases between them. Germline loops: CDR1 SGHTA, CDR2 FQGNSA. In DNA form, the CDR3 reads TGTGCCAGCAGCCTTTTACGAACGCCGAACTATGGCTACACCTTC. As protein: CASSLLRTPNYGYTF.

The J gene is TRBJ2-2, the V gene TRBV18; TRBD2 matches at 9 bases. This CDR3 is 15 amino acids long. From germline, CDR1 is KGHSH and CDR2 LQKENI. Germline trimming cut 3 bases from V and 3 bases from J; bases unmatched to any gene: 2. The CDR3 loop reads CASSPTSGYTGELFF. Here the CDR3 DNA reads TGTGCCAGCTCACCGACTAGCGGATACACCGGGGAGCTGTTTTTT.

The V gene is TRBV4-3, the J gene TRBJ1-2, with D possibly matching TRBD1 (6 bases). CDR1 and CDR2 from the germline V gene are LGHNA and YSLEER. CDR3 length: 17 residues. Trimming removed 2 bases at V and 8 bases at J, with 24 bases between. CDR3 sequence (DNA): TGCGCCAGCAGCCAATCCCTCGACATCAGGGGCGATTGGGGCTACACCTTC. It translates to CASSQSLDIRGDWGYTF.

The chain couples TRBV28 to TRBJ1-5; D ambiguous. This CDR3 is 15 amino acids long. Per germline, CDR1 MDHEN and CDR2 SYDVKM. V was shortened by 8 bases and J by 0 bases, with 14 bases between the two germline ends. In nucleotides, the CDR3 is TGTGCCAGCCTGAAGGGAGGGAATAGCAATCAGCCCCAGCATTTT. This codes for CASLKGGNSNQPQHF.

The genes are TRBV9 and TRBJ2-1; D remains unclear. Trimming stripped 0 bases from V and 5 bases from J, with 9 bases between. This CDR3 contains 14 residues. In germline, CDR1 is SGDLS, CDR2 YYNGEE. CDR3 bases: TGTGCCAGCAGCGTAGCCCCAGAGCACAATGAGCAGTTCTTC. Translating it yields CASSVAPEHNEQFF.

The chain is built from TRBV27 and TRBJ2-5; 9 bases are shared with TRBD1. The DNA end favors TRBJ2-7, so the J call may be wrong. Per the germline V gene, CDR1 is MNHEY and CDR2 is SMNVEV (reference sequence). This CDR3 contains 14 residues. CDR3 sequence (DNA): TGTGCCAGCAGCCGGCACAGGGGGCTGTACGAGCAGTACTTC. This sequence encodes CASSRHRGLYEQYF.

The chain couples TRBV7-2 to TRBJ2-7; D remains unclear. In germline, CDR1 is SGHTA, CDR2 FQGNSA. This CDR3 comprises 13 residues. V was shortened by 4 bases and J by 0 bases, with 7 bases between the two germline ends. CDR3 amino acids: CASSSTTSYEQYF. Written as DNA, the CDR3 is TGTGCCAGCAGCTCGACCACCTCCTACGAGCAGTACTTC.

This clone was detected a few times. The rearrangement links TRBV7-9 to TRBJ1-6; 7 bases are a match to TRBD1. Looked up from germline, CDR1 is SEHNR and CDR2 is FQNEAQ (reference sequence). The CDR3 totals 14 residues. V lost 7 bases to trimming and J lost 4 bases; unmatched junction nucleotides: 4. For the CDR3, the DNA is TGTGCCAGCACTCTGGGACAGTATAATTCACCCCTCCACTTT. Residues: CASTLGQYNSPLHF.

This clone has only one observation. V gene TRBV4-1 combines with J gene TRBJ1-3, with 8 bases aligning to TRBD1. The V gene's germline CDR1 is MGHRA and CDR2 YSYEKL. The J segment lost 4 bases and the V segment lost 1 base, leaving 3 bases of the junction unmatched. The CDR3 loop spans 15 amino acids. CDR3 loop: CASSQGTGRGNTIYF. The CDR3 nucleotides are TGCGCCAGCAGCCAAGGGACAGGGAGAGGAAACACCATATATTTT.